These 4 T cell receptor beta chains came from one sample sequenced in a study of beta chain features in type 1 diabetes. For these TCRs, the target antigens are not known. The authors reverse transcribed all of the isolated RNA, so sequencing captured expressed TCRB transcripts. Here immunoSEQ multiplex PCR was the method, and the copy in TCRdb shows in-frame clones only, minus some. The table includes approximately 250,000 clones, 16% detected once. General study findings and limits: When Type 1 diabetes patients were examined, their TCRB CDR3s proved moderately but significantly shorter in all four CD4+ subsets.

The sample comprised naive CD4+ T cells from blood. These receptors were obtained from a man in his thirties or forties with type 1 diabetes.

The V call is TRBV27, the J call TRBJ2-7; D gene ambiguous. Germline CDR1 reads MNHEY; CDR2 reads SMNVEV (reference sequence). V was cut by 4 bases and J by 3 bases, with 4 bases left in between. This CDR3 has 11 amino acids. The CDR3, as DNA: TGTGCCAGCAGTTACGGCTACGAGCAGTACTTC. Protein: CASSYGYEQYF.

This clone was observed a few times. This sequence joins TRBV4-2 and TRBJ2-1; 15 bases align to TRBD2. Germline loops: CDR1 LGHNA, CDR2 YNFKEQ. The ends lost 3 bases at V and 6 bases at J; junction bases unmatched: 3. This CDR3 contains 16 residues. CDR3 sequence: CASSHGTSGRINEQFF. The CDR3 nucleotides read TGTGCCAGCAGCCACGGGACTAGCGGGAGGATCAATGAGCAGTTCTTC.

In DNA form, the CDR3 reads TGCGCCAGCAGCCAAGAGGCTAGAATGAACACTGAAGCTTTCTTT. This codes for CASSQEARMNTEAFF. J is TRBJ1-1 and V is TRBV4-1; D is undetermined. This CDR3 has 15 residues. V was shortened by 0 bases and J by 0 bases, with 8 bases between the two germline ends. Germline assignment: CDR1 MGHRA and CDR2 YSYEKL.

This clone has only a few counts. The gene calls are TRBV7-3 and TRBJ2-1; perhaps TRBD2 as D (5 bases). Per the germline V gene, CDR1 is SGHTA and CDR2 is FQGTGA. Trimming took 5 bases from V and 6 from J, leaving 14 bases between them. This CDR3 contains 14 residues. In nucleotides, the CDR3 is TGTGCCAGCAGCAAGGACTGGACCCTCAATGAGCAGTTCTTC. Residues: CASSKDWTLNEQFF.